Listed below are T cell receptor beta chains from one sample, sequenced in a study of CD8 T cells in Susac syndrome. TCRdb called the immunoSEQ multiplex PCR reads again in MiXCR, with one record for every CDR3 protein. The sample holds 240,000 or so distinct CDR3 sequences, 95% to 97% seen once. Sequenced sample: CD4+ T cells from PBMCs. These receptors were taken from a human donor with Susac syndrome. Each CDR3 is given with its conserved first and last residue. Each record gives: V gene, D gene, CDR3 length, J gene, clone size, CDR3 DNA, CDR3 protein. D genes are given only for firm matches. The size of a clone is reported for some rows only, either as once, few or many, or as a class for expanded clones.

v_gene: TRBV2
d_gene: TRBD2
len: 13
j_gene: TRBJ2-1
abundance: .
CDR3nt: TGTGCCAGCAGACGGGAGGGCCCGCATGAGCAGTTCTTC
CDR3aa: CASRREGPHEQFF

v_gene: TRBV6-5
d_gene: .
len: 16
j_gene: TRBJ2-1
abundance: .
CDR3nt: TGTGCCAGCAGTTTCACTTCAGGGGTCGCCTACAATGAGCAGTTCTTC
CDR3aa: CASSFTSGVAYNEQFF

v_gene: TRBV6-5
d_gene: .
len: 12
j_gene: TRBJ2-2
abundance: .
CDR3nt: TGTGCCAGCAATAGGGGGACCGGGGAGCTGTTTTTT
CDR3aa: CASNRGTGELFF

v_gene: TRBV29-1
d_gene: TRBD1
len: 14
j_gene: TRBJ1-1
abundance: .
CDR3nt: TGCAGCGCCGCTCCGACAGGGCTGAACACTGAAGCTTTCTTT
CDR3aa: CSAAPTGLNTEAFF

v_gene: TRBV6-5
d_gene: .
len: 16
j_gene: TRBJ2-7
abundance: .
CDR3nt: TGTGCCAGCAGTTACTCGATAGGGACAAAGCGAAGCGAGCAGTACTTC
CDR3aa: CASSYSIGTKRSEQYF

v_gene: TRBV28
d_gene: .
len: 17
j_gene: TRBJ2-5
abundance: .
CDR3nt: TGTGCCAGCACCCCTGGACACCTTGGGGGGAGAGTAAGGACCCAGTACTTC
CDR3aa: CASTPGHLGGRVRTQYF

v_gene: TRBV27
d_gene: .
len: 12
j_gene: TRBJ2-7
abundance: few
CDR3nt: TGTGCCAGCAGTCCCCCCTCCTACGAGCAGTACTTC
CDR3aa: CASSPPSYEQYF

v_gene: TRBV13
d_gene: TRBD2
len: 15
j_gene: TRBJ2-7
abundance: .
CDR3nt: TGTGCCAGCAGCCCCCTAGCGGGAGGCACCCACGAGCAGTACTTC
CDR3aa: CASSPLAGGTHEQYF

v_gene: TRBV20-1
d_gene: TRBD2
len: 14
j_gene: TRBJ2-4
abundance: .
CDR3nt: TGCAGTGCTCGGACTAGTTTGGCGGGAGACATTCAGTACTTC
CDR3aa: CSARTSLAGDIQYF

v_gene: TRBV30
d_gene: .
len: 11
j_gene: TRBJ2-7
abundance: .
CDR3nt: TGTGCCTGGAGTGTAACGATCGGGCAGTACTTC
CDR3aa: CAWSVTIGQYF

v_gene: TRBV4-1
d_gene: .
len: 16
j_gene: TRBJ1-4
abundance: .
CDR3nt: TGCGCCAGCAGCCCGGTCCTGGTCGGGGGAAATGAAAAACTGTTTTTT
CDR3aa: CASSPVLVGGNEKLFF

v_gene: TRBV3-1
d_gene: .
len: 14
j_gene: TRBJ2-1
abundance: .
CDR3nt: TGTGCCAGCAGCCAAGATACGAGGGGCGATGAGCAGTTCTTC
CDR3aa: CASSQDTRGDEQFF

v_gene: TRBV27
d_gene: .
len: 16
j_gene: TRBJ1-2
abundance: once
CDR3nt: TGTGCCAGCAGTTTAGCCCCCGGACAGAACTATAATGGCTACACCTTC
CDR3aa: CASSLAPGQNYNGYTF

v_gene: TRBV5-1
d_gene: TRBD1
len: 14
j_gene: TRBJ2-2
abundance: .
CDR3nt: TGCGCCAGCAGCCCGGGACAGCTGACCGGGGAGCTGTTTTTT
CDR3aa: CASSPGQLTGELFF